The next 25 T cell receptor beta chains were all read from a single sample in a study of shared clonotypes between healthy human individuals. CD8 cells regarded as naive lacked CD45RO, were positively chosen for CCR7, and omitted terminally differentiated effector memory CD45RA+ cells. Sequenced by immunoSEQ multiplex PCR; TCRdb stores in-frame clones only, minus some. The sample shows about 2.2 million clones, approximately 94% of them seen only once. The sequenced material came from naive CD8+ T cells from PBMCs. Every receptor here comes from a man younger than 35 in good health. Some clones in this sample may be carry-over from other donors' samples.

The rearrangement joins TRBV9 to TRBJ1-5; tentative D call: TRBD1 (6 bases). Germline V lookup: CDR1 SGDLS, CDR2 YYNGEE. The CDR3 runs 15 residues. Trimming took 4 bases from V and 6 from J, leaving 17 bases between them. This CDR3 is CASSSSLGAGQPQHF. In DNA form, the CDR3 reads TGTGCCAGCAGCTCCAGTCTGGGGGCAGGTCAGCCCCAGCATTTT.

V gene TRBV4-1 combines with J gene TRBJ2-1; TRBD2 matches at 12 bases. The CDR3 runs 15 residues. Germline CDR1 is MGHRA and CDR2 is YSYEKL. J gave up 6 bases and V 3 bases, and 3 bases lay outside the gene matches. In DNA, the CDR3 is TGCGCCAGCAGCCATCTAGCGGGAGGGAGCAATGAGCAGTTCTTC. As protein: CASSHLAGGSNEQFF.

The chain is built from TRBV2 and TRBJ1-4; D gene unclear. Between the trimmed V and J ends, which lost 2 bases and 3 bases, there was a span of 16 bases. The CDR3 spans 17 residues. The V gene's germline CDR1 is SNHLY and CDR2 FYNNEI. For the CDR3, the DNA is TGTGCCAGCAGTGAATACGGAACGAGGGCGGCTAATGAAAAACTGTTTTTT. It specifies CASSEYGTRAANEKLFF.

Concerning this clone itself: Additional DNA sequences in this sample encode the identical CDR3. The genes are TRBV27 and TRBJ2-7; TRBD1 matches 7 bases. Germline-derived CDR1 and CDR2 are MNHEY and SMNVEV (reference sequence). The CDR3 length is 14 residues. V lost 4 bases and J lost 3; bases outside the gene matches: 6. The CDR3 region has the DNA TGTGCCAGCAGTTCCAGGGACAGAAGCTACGAGCAGTACTTC. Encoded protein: CASSSRDRSYEQYF.

DNA of the CDR3: TGTGCCAGCAGCTCTAGGGAGTGGATATTAAACGAAAAACTGTTTTTT. As protein: CASSSREWILNEKLFF. The genes are TRBV7-9 and TRBJ1-4, with unresolved D. The CDR3 is 16 amino acids. V was cut by 4 bases and J by 8 bases, with 20 bases left in between. Germline values: CDR1 SEHNR, CDR2 FQNEAQ (reference sequence).

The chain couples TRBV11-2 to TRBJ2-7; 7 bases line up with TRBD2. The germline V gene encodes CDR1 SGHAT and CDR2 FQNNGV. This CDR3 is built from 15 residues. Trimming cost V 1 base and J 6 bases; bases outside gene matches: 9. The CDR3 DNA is TGTGCCAGCAGCTTAGTCTCCGGGACTAATCCCGAGCAGTACTTC. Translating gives CASSLVSGTNPEQYF.

CDR3 residues: CASSLIGVSFNEQFF. CDR3 nucleotide sequence: TGTGCCAGCAGCTTAATTGGGGTTAGTTTCAATGAGCAGTTCTTC. The V gene is TRBV5-7, the J gene TRBJ2-1; D not certain. TRBV5-7 is noted as an ORF with a role that remains uncertain. The CDR3 contains 15 residues. The V gene lost 2 bases and the J gene lost 6 bases, with 15 bases spanning the gap.

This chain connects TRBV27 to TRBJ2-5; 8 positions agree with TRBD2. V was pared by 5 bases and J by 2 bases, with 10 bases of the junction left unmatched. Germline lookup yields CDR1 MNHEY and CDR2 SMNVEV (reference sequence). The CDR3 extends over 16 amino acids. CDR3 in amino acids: CASSPLGRGVQETQYF. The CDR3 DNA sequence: TGTGCCAGCAGTCCCCTGGGGCGGGGGGTTCAAGAGACCCAGTACTTC.

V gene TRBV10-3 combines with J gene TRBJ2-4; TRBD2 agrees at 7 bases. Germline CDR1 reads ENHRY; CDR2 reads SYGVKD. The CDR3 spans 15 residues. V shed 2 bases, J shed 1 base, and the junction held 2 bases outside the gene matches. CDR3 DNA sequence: TGTGCCATCAGTGAGCGGCGGGGGGCCAAAAACATTCAGTACTTC. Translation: CAISERRGAKNIQYF.

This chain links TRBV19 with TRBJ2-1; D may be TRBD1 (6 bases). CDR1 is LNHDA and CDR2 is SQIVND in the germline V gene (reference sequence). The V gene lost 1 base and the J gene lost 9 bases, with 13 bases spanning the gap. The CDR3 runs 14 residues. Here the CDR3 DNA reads TGTGCCAGTAGTATAGGTACAGGGCAAGGTGAGCAGTTCTTC. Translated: CASSIGTGQGEQFF.

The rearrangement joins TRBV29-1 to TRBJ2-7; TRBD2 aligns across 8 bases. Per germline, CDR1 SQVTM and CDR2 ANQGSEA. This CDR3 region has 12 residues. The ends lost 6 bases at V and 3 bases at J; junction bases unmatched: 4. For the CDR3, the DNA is TGCAGCGTCGCGGGAGGTAACTACGAGCAGTACTTC. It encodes CSVAGGNYEQYF.

The CDR3 DNA reads as TGTGCCAGCGCCCTGAACATTTGGACTGAAGCTTTCTTT. Its protein is CASALNIWTEAFF. This chain connects TRBV27 to TRBJ1-1; D is unclear. The CDR3 totals 13 residues. Trimming shortened V by 8 bases and J by 5 bases, and 15 bases separated the two germline ends. CDR1 is MNHEY, CDR2 SMNVEV, per germline (reference sequence).

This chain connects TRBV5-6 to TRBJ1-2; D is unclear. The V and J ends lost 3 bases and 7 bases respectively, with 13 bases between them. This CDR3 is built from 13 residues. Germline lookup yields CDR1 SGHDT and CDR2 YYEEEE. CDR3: CASSSSFASGYTF. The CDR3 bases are TGTGCCAGCAGCTCTTCATTTGCCTCTGGCTACACCTTC.

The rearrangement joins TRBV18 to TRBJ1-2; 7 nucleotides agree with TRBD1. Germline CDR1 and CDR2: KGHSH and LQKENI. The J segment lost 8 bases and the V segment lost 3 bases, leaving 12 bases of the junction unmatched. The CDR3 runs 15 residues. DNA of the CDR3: TGTGCCAGCTCACCTCCAGGGGGATTAAGTTTGGGCTACACCTTC. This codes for CASSPPGGLSLGYTF.

CDR3 sequence: CASSFLRQFYEQYF. CDR3 in DNA: TGTGCCAGCAGTTTCTTAAGACAGTTTTACGAGCAGTACTTC. The chain couples TRBV27 to TRBJ2-7; D perhaps matches TRBD1 (5 bases). Trimming took off 3 bases at V and 4 bases at J, with 13 bases between the two ends. The CDR3 loop spans 14 amino acids. Germline CDR1 is MNHEY and CDR2 is SMNVEV (reference sequence).

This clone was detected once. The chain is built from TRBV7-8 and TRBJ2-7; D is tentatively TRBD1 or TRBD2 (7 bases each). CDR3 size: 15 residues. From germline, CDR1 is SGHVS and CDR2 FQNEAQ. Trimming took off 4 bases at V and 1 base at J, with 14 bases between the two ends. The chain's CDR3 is CASSSRGGRSYEQYF. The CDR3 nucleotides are TGTGCCAGCAGCTCCAGGGGGGGCCGTTCCTACGAGCAGTACTTC.

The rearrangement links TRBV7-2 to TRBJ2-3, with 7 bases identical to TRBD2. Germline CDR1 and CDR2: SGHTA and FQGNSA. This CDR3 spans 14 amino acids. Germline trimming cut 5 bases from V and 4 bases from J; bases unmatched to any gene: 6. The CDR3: CASSGGEGPDTQYF. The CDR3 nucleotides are TGTGCCAGCAGCGGGGGGGAAGGGCCAGATACGCAGTATTTT.

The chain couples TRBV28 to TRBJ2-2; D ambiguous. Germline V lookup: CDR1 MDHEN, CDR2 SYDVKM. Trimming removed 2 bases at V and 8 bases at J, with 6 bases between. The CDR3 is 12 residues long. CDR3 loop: CASSLTIGELFF. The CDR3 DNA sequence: TGTGCCAGCAGTTTAACGATTGGGGAGCTGTTTTTT.

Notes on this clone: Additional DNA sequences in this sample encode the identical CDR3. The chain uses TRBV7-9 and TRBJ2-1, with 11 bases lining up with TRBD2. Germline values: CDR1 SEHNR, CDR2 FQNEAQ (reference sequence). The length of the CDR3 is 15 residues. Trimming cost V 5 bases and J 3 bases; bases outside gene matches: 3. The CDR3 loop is CASSPGTSGYNEQFF. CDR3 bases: TGTGCCAGCAGCCCAGGGACTAGCGGCTACAATGAGCAGTTCTTC.

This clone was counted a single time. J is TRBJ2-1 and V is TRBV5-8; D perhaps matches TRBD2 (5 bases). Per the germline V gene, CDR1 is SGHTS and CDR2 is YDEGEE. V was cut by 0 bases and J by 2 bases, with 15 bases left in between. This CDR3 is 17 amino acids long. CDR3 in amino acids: CASSLAGSLQPYNEQFF. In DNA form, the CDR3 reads TGTGCCAGCAGCTTGGCTGGGAGTTTACAGCCCTACAATGAGCAGTTCTTC.

CDR3 DNA sequence: TGTGCCAGCAGTGAAGCTATCAGCCGGAGCTCCTACGAGCAGTACTTC. Its protein is CASSEAISRSSYEQYF. The V gene is TRBV6-1, the J gene TRBJ2-7; no reliable D call. The V gene's germline CDR1 is MNHNS and CDR2 SASEGT. V was clipped by 0 bases and J by 0 bases, with 12 bases between them. This CDR3 is 16 amino acids long.

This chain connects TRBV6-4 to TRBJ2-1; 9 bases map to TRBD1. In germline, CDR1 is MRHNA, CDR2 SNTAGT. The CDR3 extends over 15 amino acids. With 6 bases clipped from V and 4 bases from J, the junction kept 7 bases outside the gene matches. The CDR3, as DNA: TGTGCCAGCAGCTCCGGGACAGGGAGTTACAATGAGCAGTTCTTC. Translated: CASSSGTGSYNEQFF.

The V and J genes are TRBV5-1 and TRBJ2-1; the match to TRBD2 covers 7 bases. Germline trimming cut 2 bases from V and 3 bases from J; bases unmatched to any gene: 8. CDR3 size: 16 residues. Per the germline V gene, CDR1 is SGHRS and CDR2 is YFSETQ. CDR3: CASSFFPSGDYNEQFF. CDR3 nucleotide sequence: TGCGCCAGCAGCTTTTTCCCCAGCGGGGACTACAATGAGCAGTTCTTC. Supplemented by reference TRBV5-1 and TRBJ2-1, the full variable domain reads KAGVTQTPRYLIKTRGQQVTLSCSPISGHRSVSWYQQTPGQGLQFLFEYFSETQRNKGNFPGRFSGRQFSNSRSEMNVSTLELGDSALYLCASSFFPSGDYNEQFFGPGTRLTVL.

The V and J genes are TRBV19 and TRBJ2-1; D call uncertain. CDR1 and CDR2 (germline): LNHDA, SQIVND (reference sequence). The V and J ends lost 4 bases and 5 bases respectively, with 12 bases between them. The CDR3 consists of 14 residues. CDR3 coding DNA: TGTGCCAGTAGTACACCCGCGGCGGACAATGAGCAGTTCTTC. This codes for CASSTPAADNEQFF.

The CDR3 nucleotides are TGTGCCAGCACCGAGACCCAGTACTTC. Protein sequence: CASTETQYF. The V and J genes are TRBV6-6 and TRBJ2-5; D call uncertain. Trimming cost V 7 bases and J 5 bases, with 2 bases left between them. The length of the CDR3 is 9 residues. The germline gives CDR1 MNHNY, CDR2 SVGAGI (reference sequence).